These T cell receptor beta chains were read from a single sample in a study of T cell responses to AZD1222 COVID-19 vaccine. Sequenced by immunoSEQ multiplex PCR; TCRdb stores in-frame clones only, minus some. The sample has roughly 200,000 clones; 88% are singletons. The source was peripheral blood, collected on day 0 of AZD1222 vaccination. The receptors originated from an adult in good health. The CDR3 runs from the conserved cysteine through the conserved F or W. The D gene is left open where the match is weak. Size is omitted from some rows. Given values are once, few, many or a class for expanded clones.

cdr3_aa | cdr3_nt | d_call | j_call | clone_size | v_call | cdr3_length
CASSEDFWGNGGYTF | TGTGCCAGCAGTGAAGATTTTTGGGGGAACGGTGGCTACACCTTC | . | TRBJ1-2 | . | TRBV6-1 | 15
CASSPLDQGVNEQYF | TGTGCCAGCTCACCACTTGATCAGGGGGTCAACGAGCAGTACTTC | TRBD1 | TRBJ2-7 | . | TRBV18 | 15
CASSLTGFEAFF | TGTGCCAGCAGCTTGACGGGGTTTGAAGCTTTCTTT | . | TRBJ1-1 | . | TRBV5-6 | 12
CASSYPGPPTGELFF | TGTGCCAGCAGTTACCCGGGACCCCCGACCGGGGAGCTGTTTTTT | . | TRBJ2-2 | . | TRBV6-5 | 15
CASSLDGTGDSPLHF | TGTGCCAGCAGCTTGGATGGGACAGGGGATTCACCCCTCCACTTT | TRBD1 | TRBJ1-6 | once | TRBV5-6 | 15
CASSLNRLAANTGELFF | TGTGCCAGCAGCTTGAATAGACTAGCTGCGAACACCGGGGAGCTGTTTTTT | TRBD2 | TRBJ2-2 | once | TRBV7-9 | 17
CASSSPTGAYQETQYF | TGTGCCAGCAGCTCCCCTACGGGGGCGTACCAAGAGACCCAGTACTTC | . | TRBJ2-5 | . | TRBV5-4 | 16
CASSRDGTPQDEQYF | TGTGCCAGCAGCCGGGACGGGACCCCTCAGGACGAGCAGTACTTC | . | TRBJ2-7 | . | TRBV5-4 | 15
CASRIGTAPNQPQHF | TGTGCCAGCAGGATCGGGACAGCACCTAATCAGCCCCAGCATTTT | TRBD1 | TRBJ1-5 | . | TRBV2 | 15
CASSLESQPYTF | TGTGCCAGCAGCTTGGAATCACAGCCATACACCTTC | . | TRBJ1-2 | . | TRBV5-5 | 12
CASSLQGAIPGELFF | TGTGCCAGCAGCTTACAGGGGGCGATCCCCGGGGAGCTGTTTTTT | TRBD1 | TRBJ2-2 | . | TRBV5-5 | 15
CASSYSGPTPLHF | TGTGCCAGCAGTTACTCGGGGCCGACACCCCTCCACTTT | . | TRBJ1-6 | . | TRBV6-2/TRBV6-3 | 13
CATSRGRGEKLFF | TGTGCCACCAGCAGAGGACGAGGAGAAAAACTGTTTTTT | . | TRBJ1-4 | . | TRBV15 | 13
CASTLNRAPDTQYF | TGTGCCAGCACCTTAAACCGGGCCCCCGATACGCAGTATTTT | . | TRBJ2-3 | once | TRBV5-4 | 14
CSVRASGELFF | TGCAGCGTTAGGGCCAGTGGGGAGCTGTTTTTT | . | TRBJ2-2 | once | TRBV29-1 | 11
CASSLANGGANTIYF | TGTGCCAGCAGCTTGGCCAACGGGGGGGCAAACACCATATATTTT | . | TRBJ1-3 | . | TRBV5-5 | 15
CASSLRHRVSNQPQHF | TGTGCCAGCAGCCTACGACATAGGGTTTCCAATCAGCCCCAGCATTTT | . | TRBJ1-5 | . | TRBV21-1 | 16
CASSSPHGLQGGTEAFF | TGTGCCAGCAGTTCCCCCCATGGTTTACAGGGTGGCACTGAAGCTTTCTTT | . | TRBJ1-1 | . | TRBV28 | 17
CASSLDRGQGSPLHF | TGCGCCAGCAGCCTGGACAGGGGGCAAGGTTCACCCCTCCACTTT | TRBD1 | TRBJ1-6 | . | TRBV5-1 | 15
CASSAGGLEAFF | TGTGCCAGCTCGGCAGGGGGCCTGGAAGCTTTCTTT | TRBD1 | TRBJ1-1 | once | TRBV27 | 12
CASSSQGFGTEAFF | TGCGCCAGCAGCTCTCAGGGGTTCGGCACTGAAGCTTTCTTT | . | TRBJ1-1 | . | TRBV5-1 | 14
CASSLSHSGNTIYF | TGTGCCAGCAGCTTGTCCCACTCTGGAAACACCATATATTTT | . | TRBJ1-3 | . | TRBV7-3 | 14
CASSYLGGSGNTIYF | TGTGCCAGCAGTTACCTCGGAGGGAGTGGAAACACCATATATTTT | . | TRBJ1-3 | few | TRBV6-5 | 15
CASSTTSGVDTQYF | TGCGCCAGCAGCACGACTAGCGGGGTAGATACGCAGTATTTT | TRBD2 | TRBJ2-3 | . | TRBV5-1 | 14
CASSAPGGNTIYF | TGTGCCAGCAGCGCCCCGGGTGGAAACACCATATATTTT | . | TRBJ1-3 | . | TRBV9 | 13
CASSSEGDSPLHF | TGTGCCAGCAGTTCCGAGGGGGATTCACCCCTCCACTTT | . | TRBJ1-6 | once | TRBV6-5 | 13
CASSTGELFF | TGTGCCAGCAGCACCGGGGAGCTGTTTTTT | . | TRBJ2-2 | once | TRBV7-6 | 10
CASSLPSSYGYTF | TGTGCCAGCAGTTTACCCTCTTCCTATGGCTACACCTTC | . | TRBJ1-2 | . | TRBV28 | 13
CASSGVGVNQPQHF | TGTGCCAGCAGCGGGGTGGGCGTGAATCAGCCCCAGCATTTT | . | TRBJ1-5 | . | TRBV9 | 14
CASSPERVIRDTEAFF | TGTGCCAGCAGCCCAGAGAGGGTAATTAGGGACACTGAAGCTTTCTTT | . | TRBJ1-1 | once | TRBV3-1/TRBV3-2 | 16
CASSLGSRGGEKLFF | TGTGCCAGCAGCTTAGGCAGCAGGGGAGGTGAAAAACTGTTTTTT | . | TRBJ1-4 | . | TRBV7-9 | 15
CAWMAGSFVNTEAFF | TGTGCCTGGATGGCAGGGTCCTTTGTGAACACTGAAGCTTTCTTT | . | TRBJ1-1 | . | TRBV30 | 15
CASSLDRTYEQYF | TGCGCCAGCAGCCTGGACAGAACCTACGAGCAGTACTTC | . | TRBJ2-7 | . | TRBV5-1 | 13
CASSYRTGSQPQHF | TGTGCCAGCAGTTACCGGACAGGCAGTCAGCCCCAGCATTTT | TRBD1 | TRBJ1-5 | . | TRBV6-5 | 14
CASSEAPRGRTEAFF | TGTGCCAGCAGTGAAGCCCCCAGGGGAAGAACTGAAGCTTTCTTT | . | TRBJ1-1 | . | TRBV2 | 15
CAWNPGYEQYF | TGTGCCTGGAATCCGGGTTACGAGCAGTACTTC | . | TRBJ2-7 | . | TRBV30 | 11
CASSSSNYGYTF | TGTGCCAGCAGCTCGTCCAACTATGGCTACACCTTC | . | TRBJ1-2 | . | TRBV7-9 | 12
CASSPDPTGSQPQHF | TGTGCCAGCTCACCGGATCCGACGGGTAGTCAGCCCCAGCATTTT | . | TRBJ1-5 | . | TRBV18 | 15
CASSLSASFEAFF | TGCGCCAGCAGCTTGTCGGCGTCTTTTGAAGCTTTCTTT | . | TRBJ1-1 | . | TRBV5-1 | 13
CASSFIGTDTEAFF | TGTGCCAGCAGCTTTATAGGAACGGACACTGAAGCTTTCTTT | . | TRBJ1-1 | . | TRBV5-4 | 14
CASSQDRGLTNEQFF | TGTGCCAGCAGCCAAGATAGGGGACTCACAAATGAGCAGTTCTTC | . | TRBJ2-1 | few | TRBV14 | 15
CARSLGRTGEQETQYF | TGTGCCAGAAGCTTAGGGCGGACAGGTGAACAAGAGACCCAGTACTTC | . | TRBJ2-5 | . | TRBV7-5 | 16
CASSFKGSNQPQHF | TGTGCCAGCAGTTTTAAGGGGAGCAATCAGCCCCAGCATTTT | . | TRBJ1-5 | few | TRBV6-5 | 14
CASDRLADRAEAGELFF | TGTGCCAGCGATCGCCTAGCGGACAGGGCGGAGGCCGGGGAGCTGTTTTTT | . | TRBJ2-2 | . | TRBV7-3 | 17
CASSWDTLNTEAFF | TGTGCCAGCAGTTGGGACACTTTGAACACTGAAGCTTTCTTT | . | TRBJ1-1 | . | TRBV6-5 | 14
CASSYRPGQGLSGANVLTF | TGTGCCAGCAGCTACCGCCCGGGACAGGGCCTCTCTGGGGCCAACGTCCTGACTTTC | TRBD1 | TRBJ2-6 | . | TRBV2 | 19
CASSVSGGSTDTQYF | TGTGCCAGCAGCGTTAGCGGGGGCAGCACAGATACGCAGTATTTT | TRBD2 | TRBJ2-3 | . | TRBV9 | 15
CASWKGGRNSPLHF | TGTGCCAGCTGGAAGGGGGGAAGGAATTCACCCCTCCACTTT | . | TRBJ1-6 | . | TRBV18 | 14
CASSYPWGEQYF | TGTGCCAGCAGCTACCCCTGGGGAGAGCAGTACTTC | . | TRBJ2-7 | . | TRBV5-6 | 12
CASSPERGPQHF | TGCGCCAGCAGCCCCGAACGGGGGCCCCAGCATTTT | . | TRBJ1-5 | . | TRBV4-1 | 12
CACIRDRGTLTSYEQYF | TGTGCCTGTATCCGGGACAGGGGGACCTTAACTTCCTACGAGCAGTACTTC | TRBD1 | TRBJ2-7 | once | TRBV30 | 17
CASSVGVSGLYGYTF | TGTGCCAGCAGCGTAGGAGTTTCGGGTCTCTATGGCTACACCTTC | . | TRBJ1-2 | . | TRBV9 | 15
CASSLDATGSVQYF | TGTGCCAGCAGCTTGGATGCGACAGGGTCCGTGCAGTACTTC | TRBD1 | TRBJ2-7 | . | TRBV5-6 | 14
CASSSGWGRGELFF | TGTGCCAGCAGCTCCGGGTGGGGCCGCGGGGAGCTGTTTTTT | . | TRBJ2-2 | . | TRBV9 | 14
CASSPTQPGNTEAFF | TGTGCCAGCAGCCCGACTCAACCGGGGAACACTGAAGCTTTCTTT | . | TRBJ1-1 | . | TRBV14 | 15